A single sample is the source of the 20 T cell receptor beta chains below, sequenced in a study of T cells in Graves' hyperthyroidism and ophthalmopathy. Template material for amplifying TCR beta CDR3 regions consisted of RNA transcripts. TCR CDR3 regions were first amplified by RT-PCR with HTBI primers. MiXCR, run by TCRdb on the multiplex PCR reads, gives a single entry per CDR3 protein. The data contain under 200,000 distinct CDR3 sequences, less than 10% of them singletons. Sample: blood. The receptors derive from a woman aged 18-30 years with Graves' hyperthyroidism that later progressed to Graves' ophthalmopathy.

Ten or more counts support this clonotype. This chain joins TRBV20-1 and TRBJ1-5; TRBD1 agrees at 7 bases. Germline V lookup: CDR1 DFQATT, CDR2 SNEGSKA (reference sequence). J lost 6 bases, V lost 4 bases, and 6 bases had no gene match. There are 13 residues in the CDR3. DNA for the CDR3: TGCAGTGCTACCCCGGGACAGATTCAGCCCCAGCATTTT. Encoded protein: CSATPGQIQPQHF.

The rearrangement uses TRBV19 and TRBJ1-3; D gene ambiguous. The V gene's germline CDR1 is LNHDA and CDR2 SQIVND (reference sequence). V lost 9 bases to trimming and J lost 0 bases, with 6 bases between them. The length of the CDR3 is 12 residues. The CDR3 sequence: CASLSSGNTIYF. CDR3 nucleotide sequence: TGTGCCAGCCTTTCCTCTGGAAACACCATATATTTT.

This clonotype was recorded many times. The rearrangement joins TRBV28 to TRBJ2-2, with 10 bases that match TRBD1. V was clipped by 5 bases and J by 0 bases; unmatched bases: 9. Germline V CDR1 and CDR2: MDHEN, SYDVKM. This CDR3 has 18 amino acids. CDR3 nucleotides: TGTGCCAGCAGTCCCCTTGGGACAGGGGTCGCGAACACCGGGGAGCTGTTTTTT. Translating it yields CASSPLGTGVANTGELFF.

This clonotype was seen at least ten times. The gene calls are TRBV2 and TRBJ2-2, with D tentatively TRBD1 (6 bases). In germline, CDR1 is SNHLY, CDR2 FYNNEI. CDR3 length: 14 amino acids. Trimming took off 2 bases at V and 4 bases at J, with 8 bases between the two ends. The CDR3 nucleotides are TGTGCCAGCAGTGAATTGGACAGCACCGGGGAGCTGTTTTTT. Translation gives CASSELDSTGELFF.

This clonotype was counted many times. The chain employs TRBV2 and TRBJ1-2, with 8 bases matching TRBD1. Per germline, CDR1 SNHLY and CDR2 FYNNEI. V was pared by 5 bases and J by 6 bases, with 8 bases of the junction left unmatched. The CDR3 extends over 14 amino acids. The CDR3 nucleotides are TGTGCCAGCAGTTCAGGGGGCTTTTGGGATGGCTACACCTTC. Translation gives CASSSGGFWDGYTF.

This clonotype occurred many times. This chain links TRBV15 with TRBJ2-5; TRBD1 aligns across 7 bases. CDR1 and CDR2 (germline): LNHNV, YYDKDF (reference sequence). Losses at the gene ends were 1 base for V and 5 bases for J; bases not matched to a gene: 10. CDR3 length equals 16 residues. The CDR3 nucleotides read TGTGCCACCAGCAGAGCCTCTAACAGGGGTTGGGAGACCCAGTACTTC. It specifies CATSRASNRGWETQYF.

Ten or more counts support this clonotype. The chain links TRBV28 to TRBJ1-6; the D gene is possibly TRBD1 (5 bases). The CDR3 has 12 residues. Trimming left V 8 bases short and J 7 bases short, with 9 bases between. Looked up from germline, CDR1 is MDHEN and CDR2 is SYDVKM. The CDR3 nucleotides read TGTGCCAGCTGGGGGAGAAATTCACCCCTCCACTTT. Amino acid sequence: CASWGRNSPLHF.

This clonotype was observed at least ten times. The chain carries TRBV2 and TRBJ1-4; D not resolved. The V gene's germline CDR1 is SNHLY and CDR2 FYNNEI. This CDR3 has 12 amino acids. V shed 3 bases and J shed 8 bases, with 7 bases lying between them. In DNA form, the CDR3 reads TGTGCCAGCAGTGATCTCGGCGAAAAACTGTTTTTT. This encodes CASSDLGEKLFF.

The table lists this clonotype with a few counts. A much larger clonotype is one base distant, so this may be a read error. The chain joins TRBV12-3 or TRBV12-4 to TRBJ1-2; TRBD1 is a possible D gene (5 bases). The CDR3 is made up of 14 amino acids. Trimming took off 4 bases at V and 7 bases at J, with 16 bases between the two ends. DNA of the CDR3: TGTGCCAGCAGTTCGCGACAGAGGGTAGTTGGCTACACCTTC. It translates to CASSSRQRVVGYTF.

This clonotype was counted at least ten times. The chain joins TRBV15 to TRBJ2-7, with D possibly being TRBD1 (6 bases). CDR1 and CDR2 from the germline V gene are LNHNV and YYDKDF (reference sequence). The CDR3 length is 13 residues. The V and J ends lost 5 bases and 4 bases respectively, with 12 bases between them. CDR3 residues: CATSRDKGYEQYF. The CDR3 DNA sequence: TGTGCCACCAGCCGGGACAAGGGATACGAGCAGTACTTC.

This clonotype was detected many times. V and J are TRBV20-1 and TRBJ2-7; TRBD1 matches 9 bases. Germline V gene data show CDR1 as DFQATT and CDR2 as SNEGSKA (reference sequence). Trimming removed 4 bases from V and 0 bases from J; junction bases left unmatched: 4. This CDR3 is built from 14 residues. This chain's CDR3 is CSATTGGDSYEQYF. As DNA, the CDR3 is TGCAGTGCTACGACAGGGGGGGACTCCTACGAGCAGTACTTC.

This clonotype was found many times. This rearrangement joins TRBV7-8 to TRBJ1-1; D is unresolved. Trimming took 4 bases from V and 8 from J, leaving 8 bases between them. Per germline, CDR1 SGHVS and CDR2 FQNEAQ. The CDR3 is 11 amino acids. CDR3 nucleotides: TGTGCCAGCAGCTCGTGGGGAGAAGCTTTCTTT. As protein: CASSSWGEAFF.

This clonotype was picked up many times. The gene calls are TRBV6-1 and TRBJ2-1; TRBD2 matches 10 bases. The germline V gene encodes CDR1 MNHNS and CDR2 SASEGT. The V and J ends lost 4 bases and 4 bases, in that order; junction bases with no gene match: 1. The length of the CDR3 is 14 residues. CDR3 sequence: CASSASGSYNEQFF. The CDR3 DNA is TGTGCCAGCAGTGCTAGCGGGAGTTACAATGAGCAGTTCTTC.

Worth noting for this clonotype: The junction and the germline gene differ at one end; a read error may be behind it. The V and J genes are TRBV19 and TRBJ1-4, with TRBD1 matching 11 bases. There are 14 residues in the CDR3. Looked up from germline, CDR1 is LNHDA and CDR2 is SQIVND (reference sequence). The DNA of the CDR3 is TGTGCCAATAGTATAGGGACAGGGGGAGAAAAACTGTTTTTT. This translates into CANSIGTGGEKLFF.

Many counts were recorded for this clonotype. The chain combines TRBV19 with TRBJ1-5, with D possibly matching TRBD1 (6 bases). Germline loops: CDR1 LNHDA, CDR2 SQIVND (reference sequence). This CDR3 is 16 amino acids long. Trimming removed 3 bases at V and 6 bases at J, with 18 bases between. CDR3 region: CASSINADRSGQPQHF. The CDR3 nucleotides read TGTGCCAGTAGTATTAATGCCGACAGGTCTGGTCAGCCCCAGCATTTT.

This clonotype has a count of ten or more. The chain joins TRBV5-1 to TRBJ2-3; 8 bases fit TRBD1. Trimming cost V 4 bases and J 2 bases; bases outside gene matches: 3. The CDR3 runs 14 residues. Germline V gene lookup returns CDR1 SGHRS and CDR2 YFSETQ. As DNA, the CDR3 is TGCGCCAGCAGCCCGGACAGGGCCACAGATACGCAGTATTTT. Amino acid sequence: CASSPDRATDTQYF.

This clonotype was recorded at least ten times. The V gene is TRBV2, the J gene TRBJ2-1, with D tentatively TRBD1 (5 bases). Trimming took off 3 bases at V and 4 bases at J, with 7 bases between the two ends. This CDR3 contains 13 residues. Germline V gene data show CDR1 as SNHLY and CDR2 as FYNNEI. The CDR3 DNA reads as TGTGCCAGCAGTGATGGGGCGTACAATGAGCAGTTCTTC. Its protein is CASSDGAYNEQFF.

This chain connects TRBV30 to TRBJ2-1; D may correspond to TRBD1 or TRBD2 (5 bases each). Germline lookup yields CDR1 GTSNPN and CDR2 SVGIG (reference sequence). Deletions cut 2 bases from V and 9 bases from J, with 23 bases between. The CDR3 has 16 residues. CDR3 DNA sequence: TGTGCCTGGAGTATCGGGACGGGCCTGGGGGTTGGTGAGCAGTTCTTC. This codes for CAWSIGTGLGVGEQFF. Together with reference TRBV30 and TRBJ2-1, the CDR3 gives the full variable domain: SQTIHQWPATLVQPVGSPLSLECTVEGTSNPNLYWYRQAAGRGLQLLFYSVGIGQISSEVPQNLSASRPQDRQFILSSKKLLLSDSGFYLCAWSIGTGLGVGEQFFGPGTRLTVL.

This clonotype was counted once. Since the CDR3 does not end with the conserved phenylalanine or tryptophan, this likely comes from a read error. CDR3 nucleotides: TGTGCCTGGGACCCTCTCCAAACAGGGGATGACTATGGCTACACCTCC. The encoded protein is CAWDPLQTGDDYGYTS. The chain uses TRBV30 and TRBJ1-2; 7 bases agree with TRBD1. Germline values: CDR1 GTSNPN, CDR2 SVGIG (reference sequence). This CDR3 region has 16 residues. V lost 5 bases and J lost 3; bases outside the gene matches: 15.

This clonotype has a count of ten or more. The chain couples TRBV28 to TRBJ1-5; possible D gene TRBD1, 6 bases. CDR3 size: 12 residues. Germline V gives CDR1 MDHEN, CDR2 SYDVKM. Trimming took 7 bases from V and 5 from J, leaving 9 bases between them. The CDR3 DNA reads TGTGCCAGCACCCACAGGGATCAGCCCCAGCATTTT. It specifies CASTHRDQPQHF.